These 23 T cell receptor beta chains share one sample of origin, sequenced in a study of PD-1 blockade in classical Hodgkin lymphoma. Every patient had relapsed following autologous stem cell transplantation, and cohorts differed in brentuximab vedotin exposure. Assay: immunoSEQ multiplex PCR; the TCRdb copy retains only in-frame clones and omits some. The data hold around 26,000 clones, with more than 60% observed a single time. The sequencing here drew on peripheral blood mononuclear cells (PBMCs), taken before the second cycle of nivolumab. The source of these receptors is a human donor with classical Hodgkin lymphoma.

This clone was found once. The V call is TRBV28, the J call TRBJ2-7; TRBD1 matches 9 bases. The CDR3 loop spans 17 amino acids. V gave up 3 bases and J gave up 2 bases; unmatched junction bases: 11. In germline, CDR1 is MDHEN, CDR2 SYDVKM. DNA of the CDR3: TGTGCCAGCAGTTTGAAGCGAGGGACAGGGTCTCCCTACGAGCAGTACTTC. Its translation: CASSLKRGTGSPYEQYF.

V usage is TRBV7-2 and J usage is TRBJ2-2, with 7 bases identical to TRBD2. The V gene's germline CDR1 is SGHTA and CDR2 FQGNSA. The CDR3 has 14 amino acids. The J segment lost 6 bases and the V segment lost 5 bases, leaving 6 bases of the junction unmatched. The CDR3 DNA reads TGTGCCAGCAGCCTTGGACTAGAAGCCGGGGAGCTGTTTTTT. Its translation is CASSLGLEAGELFF.

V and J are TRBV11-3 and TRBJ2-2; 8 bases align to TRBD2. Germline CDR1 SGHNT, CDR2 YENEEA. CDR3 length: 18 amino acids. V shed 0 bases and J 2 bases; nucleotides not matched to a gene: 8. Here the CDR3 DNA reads TGTGCCAGCAGCTTAGATGGCGCTGCGGGAGGAAACACCGGGGAGCTGTTTTTT. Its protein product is CASSLDGAAGGNTGELFF. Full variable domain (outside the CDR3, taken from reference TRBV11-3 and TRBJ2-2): EAGVVQSPRYKIIEKKQPVAFWCNPISGHNTLYWYLQNLGQGPELLIRYENEEAVDDSQLPKDRFSAERLKGVDSTLKIQPAELGDSAVYLCASSLDGAAGGNTGELFFGEGSRLTVL.

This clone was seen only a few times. The CDR3: CASRKQGPTDTQYF. The CDR3 DNA reads as TGTGCCAGCAGAAAACAGGGGCCCACAGATACGCAGTATTTT. The chain uses TRBV5-4 and TRBJ2-3; 7 bases agree with TRBD1. This CDR3 contains 14 residues. Unmatched junction bases numbered 5, after V lost 5 bases and J lost 2 bases. Germline CDR1 is SGHNT and CDR2 is YYREEE (reference sequence). The full variable domain, completed using reference TRBV5-4 and TRBJ2-3, is ETGVTQSPTHLIKTRGQQVTLRCSSQSGHNTVSWYQQALGQGPQFIFQYYREEENGRGNFPPRFSGLQFPNYSSELNVNALELDDSALYLCASRKQGPTDTQYFGPGTRLTVL.

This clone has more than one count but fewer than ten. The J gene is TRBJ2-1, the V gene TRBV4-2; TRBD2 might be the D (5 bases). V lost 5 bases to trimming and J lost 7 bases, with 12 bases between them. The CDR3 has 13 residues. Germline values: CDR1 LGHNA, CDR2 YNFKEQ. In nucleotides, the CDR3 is TGTGCCAGCAGCAGCTTGGGAGCTAATGAGCAGTTCTTC. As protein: CASSSLGANEQFF.

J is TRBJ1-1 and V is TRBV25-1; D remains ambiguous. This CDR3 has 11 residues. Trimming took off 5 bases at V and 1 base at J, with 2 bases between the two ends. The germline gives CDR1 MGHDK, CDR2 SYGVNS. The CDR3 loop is CASSPNTEAFF. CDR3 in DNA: TGTGCCAGCAGTCCGAACACTGAAGCTTTCTTT.

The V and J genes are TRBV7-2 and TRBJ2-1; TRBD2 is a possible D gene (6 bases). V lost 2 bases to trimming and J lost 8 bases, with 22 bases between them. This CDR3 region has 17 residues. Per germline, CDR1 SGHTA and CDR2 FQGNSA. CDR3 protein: CASSLWGMAGTQYEQFF. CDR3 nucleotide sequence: TGTGCCAGCAGCTTATGGGGAATGGCGGGAACACAGTATGAGCAGTTCTTC.

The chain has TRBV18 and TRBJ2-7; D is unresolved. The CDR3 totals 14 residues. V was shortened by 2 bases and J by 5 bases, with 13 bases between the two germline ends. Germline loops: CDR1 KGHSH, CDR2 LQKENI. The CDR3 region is CASSPSTLSHEQYF. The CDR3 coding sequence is TGTGCCAGCTCACCATCGACCCTGAGCCACGAGCAGTACTTC.

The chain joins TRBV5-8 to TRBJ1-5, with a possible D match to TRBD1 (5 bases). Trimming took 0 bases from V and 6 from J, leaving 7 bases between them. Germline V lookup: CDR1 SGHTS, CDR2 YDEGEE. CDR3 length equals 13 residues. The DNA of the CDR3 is TGTGCCAGCAGCTTGGACAGGCCTCAGCCCCAGCATTTT. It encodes CASSLDRPQPQHF.

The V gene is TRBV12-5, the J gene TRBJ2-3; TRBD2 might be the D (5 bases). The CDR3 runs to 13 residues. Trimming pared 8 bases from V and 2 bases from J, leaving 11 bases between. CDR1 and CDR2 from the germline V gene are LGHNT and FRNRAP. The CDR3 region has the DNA TGTGCTAGTCGCCCGACTAACACAGATACGCAGTATTTT. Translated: CASRPTNTDTQYF.

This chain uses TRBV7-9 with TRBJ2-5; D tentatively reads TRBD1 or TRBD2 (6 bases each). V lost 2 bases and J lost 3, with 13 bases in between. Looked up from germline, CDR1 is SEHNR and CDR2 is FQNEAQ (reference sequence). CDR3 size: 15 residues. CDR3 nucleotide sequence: TGTGCCAGCAGCTTATTACCGGGGGCCAAAGAGACCCAGTACTTC. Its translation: CASSLLPGAKETQYF.

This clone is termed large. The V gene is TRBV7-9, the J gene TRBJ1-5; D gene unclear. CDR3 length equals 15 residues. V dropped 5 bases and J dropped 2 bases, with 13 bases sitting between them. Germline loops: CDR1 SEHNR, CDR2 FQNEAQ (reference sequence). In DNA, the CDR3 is TGTGCCAGCAGCCGGACTCTGGCGGGCAATCAGCCCCAGCATTTT. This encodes CASSRTLAGNQPQHF.

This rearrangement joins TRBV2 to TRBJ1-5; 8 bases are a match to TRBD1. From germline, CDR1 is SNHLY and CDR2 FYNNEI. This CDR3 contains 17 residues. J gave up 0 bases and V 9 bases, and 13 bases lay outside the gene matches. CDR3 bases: TGTGCCAGTAACCCGCAACAGGGGGGATATAGCAATCAGCCCCAGCATTTT. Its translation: CASNPQQGGYSNQPQHF.

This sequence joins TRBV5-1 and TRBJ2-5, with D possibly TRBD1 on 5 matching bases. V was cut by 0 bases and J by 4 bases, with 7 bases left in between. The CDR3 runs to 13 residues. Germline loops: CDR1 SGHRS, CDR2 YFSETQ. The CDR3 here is CASSLGGSETQYF. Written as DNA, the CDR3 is TGCGCCAGCAGCTTGGGGGGCTCAGAGACCCAGTACTTC. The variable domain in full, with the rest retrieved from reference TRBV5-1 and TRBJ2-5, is KAGVTQTPRYLIKTRGQQVTLSCSPISGHRSVSWYQQTPGQGLQFLFEYFSETQRNKGNFPGRFSGRQFSNSRSEMNVSTLELGDSALYLCASSLGGSETQYFGPGTRLLVL.

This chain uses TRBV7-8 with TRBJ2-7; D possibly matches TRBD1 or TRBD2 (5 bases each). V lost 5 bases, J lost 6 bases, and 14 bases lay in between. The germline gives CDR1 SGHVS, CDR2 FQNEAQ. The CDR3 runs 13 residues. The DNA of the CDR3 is TGTGCCAGCAGCCAGGGACGGGTTATCGAGCAGTACTTC. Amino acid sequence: CASSQGRVIEQYF.

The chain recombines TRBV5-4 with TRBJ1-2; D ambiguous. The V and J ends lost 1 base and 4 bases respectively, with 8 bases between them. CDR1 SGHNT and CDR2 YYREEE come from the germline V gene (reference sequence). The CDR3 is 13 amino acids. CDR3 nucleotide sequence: TGTGCCAGCAGCTTGCGGGTGAGCTATGGCTACACCTTC. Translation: CASSLRVSYGYTF.

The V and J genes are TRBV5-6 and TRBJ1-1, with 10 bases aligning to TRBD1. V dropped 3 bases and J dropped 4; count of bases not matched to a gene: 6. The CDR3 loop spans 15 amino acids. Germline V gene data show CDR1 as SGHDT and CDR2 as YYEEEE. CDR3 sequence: CASSSTGGRGTEAFF. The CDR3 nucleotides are TGTGCCAGCAGCTCGACAGGGGGCCGAGGCACTGAAGCTTTCTTT.

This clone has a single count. The CDR3 region is CASRPPDGNTEAFF. CDR3 coding DNA: TGTGCCAGCAGACCCCCCGACGGGAACACTGAAGCTTTCTTT. The chain combines TRBV5-4 with TRBJ1-1; no definite D call. The CDR3 loop spans 14 amino acids. Germline V gives CDR1 SGHNT, CDR2 YYREEE (reference sequence). Trimming removed 5 bases from V and 1 base from J, with 12 bases in between. The full variable domain, rest sourced from reference TRBV5-4 and TRBJ1-1, is ETGVTQSPTHLIKTRGQQVTLRCSSQSGHNTVSWYQQALGQGPQFIFQYYREEENGRGNFPPRFSGLQFPNYSSELNVNALELDDSALYLCASRPPDGNTEAFFGQGTRLTVV.

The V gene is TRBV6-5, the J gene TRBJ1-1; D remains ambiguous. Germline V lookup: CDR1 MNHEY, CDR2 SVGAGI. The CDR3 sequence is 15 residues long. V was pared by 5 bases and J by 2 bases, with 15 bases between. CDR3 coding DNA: TGTGCCAGCAGTCAGTCCTTTGTTTTCAACACTGAAGCTTTCTTT. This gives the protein CASSQSFVFNTEAFF.

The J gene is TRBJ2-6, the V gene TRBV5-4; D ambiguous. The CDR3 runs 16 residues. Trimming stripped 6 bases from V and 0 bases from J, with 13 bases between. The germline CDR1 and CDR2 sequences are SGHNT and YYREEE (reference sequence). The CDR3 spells CASKDLRSSGANVLTF. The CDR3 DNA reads TGTGCCAGCAAGGACCTTCGGAGCTCTGGGGCCAACGTCCTGACTTTC. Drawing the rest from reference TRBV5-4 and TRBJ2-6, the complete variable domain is ETGVTQSPTHLIKTRGQQVTLRCSSQSGHNTVSWYQQALGQGPQFIFQYYREEENGRGNFPPRFSGLQFPNYSSELNVNALELDDSALYLCASKDLRSSGANVLTFGAGSRLTVL.

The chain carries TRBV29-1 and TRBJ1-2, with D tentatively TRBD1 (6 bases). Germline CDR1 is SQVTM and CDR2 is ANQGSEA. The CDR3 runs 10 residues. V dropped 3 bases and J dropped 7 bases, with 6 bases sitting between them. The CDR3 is CSVDRGGYTF. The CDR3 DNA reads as TGCAGCGTTGACAGGGGTGGCTACACCTTC.

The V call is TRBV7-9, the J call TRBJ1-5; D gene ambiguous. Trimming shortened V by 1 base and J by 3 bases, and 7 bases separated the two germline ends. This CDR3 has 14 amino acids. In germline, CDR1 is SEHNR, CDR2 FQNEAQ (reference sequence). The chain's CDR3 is CASSLGGNNQPQHF. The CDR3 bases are TGTGCCAGCAGCTTAGGAGGGAACAATCAGCCCCAGCATTTT.

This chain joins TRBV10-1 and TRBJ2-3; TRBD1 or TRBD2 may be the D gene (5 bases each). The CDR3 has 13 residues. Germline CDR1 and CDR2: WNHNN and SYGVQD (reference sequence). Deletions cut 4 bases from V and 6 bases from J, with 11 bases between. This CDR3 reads CASSGGPRDTQYF. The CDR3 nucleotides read TGCGCCAGCAGTGGGGGACCGAGGGATACGCAGTATTTT.